The subject of this entry is one T cell receptor (beta chain). These data belong to a study of blood T cell repertoires in COVID-19. Study background: The origin of the acute and convalescent COVID-19 samples was the United States, Italy and Spain. Sample material is recorded as cDNA or gDNA derived from T cells, B-cell-depleted T cells, or PBMCs.

In the study's own analysis: From reference gene primer amplification, estimates of nucleated cell counts were derived. Sequencing used immunoSEQ multiplex PCR; TCRdb keeps in-frame clones, though not all of them. V and J calls and clone size are those listed in that table; D and trimming were worked out from the DNA. The sample consists of under 250,000 clones, 80% to 85% of them appearing once. The specimen sequenced was peripheral blood. This receptor was identified in a woman between 18 and 29 years old with acute or convalescent COVID-19.

CDR3 region: CASSQYRGLAGEETQYF. For the CDR3, the DNA is TGCGCCAGCAGCCAATACCGCGGACTAGCGGGAGAAGAGACCCAGTACTTC. This chain links TRBV4-3 with TRBJ2-5, with TRBD2 matching over 13 bases. The CDR3 spans 17 residues. Germline values: CDR1 LGHNA, CDR2 YSLEER. Losses at the gene ends were 2 bases for V and 3 bases for J; bases not matched to a gene: 6.